This TCR beta chain was found in a study of blood T cell repertoires in COVID-19. On the study more broadly: Samples of COVID-19 (acute and convalescent) were obtained from the United States, Italy and Spain. From T cells, B-cell-depleted T cells, or PBMCs came the material, which was cDNA or gDNA.

As processed by the authors: Reference gene primer amplification in the assay estimated nucleated cell counts. The data were produced by immunoSEQ multiplex PCR, yet TCRdb's version contains in-frame clones alone and is incomplete. Clone size and the V and J calls come from that table; the DNA yielded D and trimming. The data contain approximately 37,000 clones, approximately 92% of them singletons. The CDR3 loop spans 17 amino acids. The germline V and J ends were trimmed by 0 bases and 1 base, with 15 bases remaining between them. From germline, CDR1 is SGHAT and CDR2 FQNNGV. The chain links TRBV11-2 to TRBJ1-2; tentatively, D is TRBD1 (6 bases). This TCR came from an elderly woman with acute or convalescent COVID-19. Sequenced sample: peripheral blood. The CDR3 coding sequence is TGTGCCAGCAGCTTAGATCACCGGGGGGCCCGTAACTATGGCTACACCTTC. Translating it yields CASSLDHRGARNYGYTF.